This TCR beta chain stems from a study of T-cell reconstitution after alpha-beta-depleted transplantation in children (dated by TCRdb to 2016 to 2017). In the study overall: T-cell immune reconstitution after TCRalphabeta/CD19-depleted allogeneic hematopoietic cell transplantation in children was quantitatively tracked in the study by means of TCR repertoire profiling.

The method behind the library was PCR. Instrument used: Illumina HiSeq 2500. To normalize quantification of the TCRbeta repertoire, the TCR libraries were built with molecular barcoding that relied on unique molecular identifiers. TCRdb reran the public reads through fastp at Q25 and MiXCR, keeping productive beta chains. Each CDR3 protein appears once, grouped with its most common genes and DNA. The sample includes about 610,000 distinct CDR3 sequences, with 8% to 11% observed a single time. Of the sample, less than 5% falls within the top ten clones. V gives up 0 bases and J gives up 4 bases, and the segment between their germline ends measures 8 bases. CDR1 SGHRS and CDR2 YFSETQ were looked up in the germline V gene. There are 13 amino acids in the CDR3, from cysteine to phenylalanine inclusive. Only CDR3 DNA remains: 39 bases, in frame from the first base. There are many counts of this clonotype. Its cognate antigen has yet to be identified. Base qualities are not provided; no much larger clone lies one nucleotide away.

Source: PBMCs from the stem cell graft donor, taken from the stem cell graft. This chain is built from TRBV5-1 and TRBJ2-7, with an unclear D gene assignment. The clonotype comes from a human donor who donated a stem cell graft to a child with acute myeloid leukemia. The DNA is as follows: TGCGCCAGCAGCTTGGCAGGATATTACGAGCAGTACTTC. It translates to CASSLAGYYEQYF.